These 7 T cell receptor beta chains originate from one sample sequenced in a study of cytomegalovirus exposure and HLA in healthy donors (dated by TCRdb to the late 2010s). Libraries were made using the immunoSEQ multiplex PCR assay. A mixture of 60 forward primers for TCR Vbeta segments and 13 reverse primers for TCR Jbeta segments was used in the multiplex PCR. As stored in TCRdb, this immuneACCESS dataset retains in-frame rearrangements with V and J assigned. A fraction of the clones does not appear; measured against another copy, unresolved V genes explain less than half of the discrepancy, and the remainder lacks a known reason. This sample holds 150,000 or so clones; roughly 77% were observed only once. In total, the top ten clones hold 3.3% of the sample. The sequenced material came from PBMCs. Every receptor here comes from a man aged 35-49 years in good health and CMV-seronegative.

The chain employs TRBV6-1 and TRBJ1-2; 8 nucleotides line up with TRBD1. Germline V gene sequence: CDR1 MNHNS, CDR2 SASEGT. This CDR3 region has 15 residues. V gave up 2 bases and J gave up 4 bases; unmatched junction bases: 6. CDR3 DNA sequence: TGTGCCAGCAGTGAAACAGGGGGGACAACCTATGGCTACACCTTC. The encoded protein is CASSETGGTTYGYTF.

This chain uses TRBV15 with TRBJ2-2; 7 nucleotides agree with TRBD1. The CDR3 is 17 amino acids. Germline assignment: CDR1 LNHNV and CDR2 YYDKDF (reference sequence). The ends lost 2 bases at V and 4 bases at J; junction bases unmatched: 10. The CDR3 DNA follows: TGTGCCACCAGCAGACTAAAGGGACAGAGAATCACCGGGGAGCTGTTTTTT. It encodes CATSRLKGQRITGELFF.

The genes are TRBV28 and TRBJ1-2, with 7 bases aligning to TRBD1. Germline V CDR1 and CDR2: MDHEN, SYDVKM. The CDR3 loop spans 16 amino acids. The V and J ends lost 5 bases and 4 bases, in that order; junction bases with no gene match: 13. CDR3 sequence reads: CASSLRQGVGVYGYTF. The CDR3 DNA sequence: TGTGCCAGCAGTCTTCGACAGGGTGTAGGGGTCTATGGCTACACCTTC.

The chain employs TRBV13 and TRBJ2-7; 8 bases are shared with TRBD1. CDR1 PRHDT and CDR2 FYEKMQ come from the germline V gene (reference sequence). The CDR3 is made up of 16 amino acids. The trim removed 4 bases at V and 3 bases at J, leaving 11 bases unmatched. The CDR3 DNA is TGTGCCAGCAGCTCCCCCCTTACAGGGGGGAGCTACGAGCAGTACTTC. This gives the protein CASSSPLTGGSYEQYF. Supplemented by reference TRBV13 and TRBJ2-7, the full variable domain reads AAGVIQSPRHLIKEKRETATLKCYPIPRHDTVYWYQQGPGQDPQFLISFYEKMQSDKGSIPDRFSAQQFSDYHSELNMSSLELGDSALYFCASSSPLTGGSYEQYFGPGTRLTVT.

The V and J genes are TRBV13 and TRBJ1-2; 10 nucleotides match TRBD1. After removal of 6 bases from V and 8 bases from J, the junction contained 15 bases not matched to a gene. CDR3 length: 16 amino acids. CDR1 PRHDT and CDR2 FYEKMQ come from the germline V gene (reference sequence). The CDR3 reads CASSYTGTGVGKGYTF. In nucleotides, the CDR3 is TGTGCCAGCAGTTATACCGGGACAGGGGTCGGAAAAGGCTACACCTTC.

The CDR3 is CASSYNRDSNSPLHF. DNA for the CDR3: TGTGCCAGCAGTTACAACCGGGACAGTAATTCACCCCTCCACTTT. The chain uses TRBV6-5 and TRBJ1-6; 7 bases are shared with TRBD1. V gave up 2 bases and J gave up 6 bases; unmatched junction bases: 4. Germline V gene data show CDR1 as MNHEY and CDR2 as SVGAGI. The CDR3 spans 15 residues.

The gene calls are TRBV2 and TRBJ2-2; TRBD1 might be the D (6 bases). Trimming removed 7 bases from V and 6 bases from J, with 12 bases in between. CDR3 length equals 13 residues. Germline CDR1 is SNHLY and CDR2 is FYNNEI. The CDR3 DNA reads TGTGCCAGCAAGTACAGGGACCCCGGGGAGCTGTTTTTT. Amino acids: CASKYRDPGELFF.